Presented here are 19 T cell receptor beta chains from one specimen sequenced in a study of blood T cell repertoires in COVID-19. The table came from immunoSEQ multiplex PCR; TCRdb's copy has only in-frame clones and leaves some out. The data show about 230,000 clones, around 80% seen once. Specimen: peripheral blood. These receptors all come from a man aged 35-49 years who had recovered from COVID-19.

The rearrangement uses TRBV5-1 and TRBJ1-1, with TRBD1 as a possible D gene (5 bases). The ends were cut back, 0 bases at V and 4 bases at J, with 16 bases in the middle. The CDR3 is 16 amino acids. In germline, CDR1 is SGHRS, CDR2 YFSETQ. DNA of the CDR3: TGCGCCAGCAGCTTGGACTACAGGAAAAGGGGCACTGAAGCTTTCTTT. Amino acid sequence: CASSLDYRKRGTEAFF.

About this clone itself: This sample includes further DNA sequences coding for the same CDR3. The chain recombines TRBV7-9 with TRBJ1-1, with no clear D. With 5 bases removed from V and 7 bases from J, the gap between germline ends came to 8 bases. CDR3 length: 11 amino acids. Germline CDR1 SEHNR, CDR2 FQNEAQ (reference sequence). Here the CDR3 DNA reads TGTGCCAGCAGCCCGCGGCTTGAAGCTTTCTTT. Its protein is CASSPRLEAFF.

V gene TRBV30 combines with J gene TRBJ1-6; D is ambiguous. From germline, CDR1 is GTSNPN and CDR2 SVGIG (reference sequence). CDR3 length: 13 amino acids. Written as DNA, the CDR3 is TGTGGAGTCCAGGCCCGTCCAAATTCACCCCTCCACTTT. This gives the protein CGVQARPNSPLHF.

DNA for the CDR3: TGTGCCAGCAGCCCTATGGCGGGGGGCTACAATGAGCAGTTCTTC. Protein sequence: CASSPMAGGYNEQFF. The rearrangement links TRBV7-2 to TRBJ2-1; 8 bases fit TRBD2. With V trimmed by 5 bases and J by 3 bases, 6 bases remained unmatched. Germline lookup yields CDR1 SGHTA and CDR2 FQGNSA. The CDR3 has 15 residues.

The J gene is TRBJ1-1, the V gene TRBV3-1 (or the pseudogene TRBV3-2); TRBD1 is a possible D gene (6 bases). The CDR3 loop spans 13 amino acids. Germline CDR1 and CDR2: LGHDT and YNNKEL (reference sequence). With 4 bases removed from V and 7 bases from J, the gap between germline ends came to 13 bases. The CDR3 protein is CASSPPGTYEAFF. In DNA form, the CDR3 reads TGTGCCAGCAGCCCTCCCGGGACATATGAAGCTTTCTTT.

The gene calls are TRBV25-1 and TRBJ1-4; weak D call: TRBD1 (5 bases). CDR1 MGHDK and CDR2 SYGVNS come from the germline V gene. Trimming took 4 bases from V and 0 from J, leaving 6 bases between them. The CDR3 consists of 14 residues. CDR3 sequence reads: CASSATATNEKLFF. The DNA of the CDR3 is TGTGCCAGCAGTGCGACAGCAACTAATGAAAAACTGTTTTTT.

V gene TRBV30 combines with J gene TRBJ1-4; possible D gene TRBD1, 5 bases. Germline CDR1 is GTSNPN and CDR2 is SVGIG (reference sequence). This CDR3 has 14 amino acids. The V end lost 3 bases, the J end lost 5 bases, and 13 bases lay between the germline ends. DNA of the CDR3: TGTGCCTGGAGGAGGCAGGGAGGGAATGAAAAACTGTTTTTT. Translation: CAWRRQGGNEKLFF.

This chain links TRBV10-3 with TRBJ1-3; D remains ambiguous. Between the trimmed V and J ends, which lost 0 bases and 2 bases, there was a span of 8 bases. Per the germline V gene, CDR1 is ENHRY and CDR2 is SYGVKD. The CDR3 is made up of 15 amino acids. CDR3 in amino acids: CAISESAGTGNTIYF. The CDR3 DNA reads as TGTGCCATCAGTGAGTCAGCAGGTACTGGAAACACCATATATTTT.

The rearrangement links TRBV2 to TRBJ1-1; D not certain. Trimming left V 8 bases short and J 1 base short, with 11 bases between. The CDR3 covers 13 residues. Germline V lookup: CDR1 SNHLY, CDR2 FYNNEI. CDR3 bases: TGTGCCAGCCTCCCGGTAGAGAACACTGAAGCTTTCTTT. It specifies CASLPVENTEAFF.

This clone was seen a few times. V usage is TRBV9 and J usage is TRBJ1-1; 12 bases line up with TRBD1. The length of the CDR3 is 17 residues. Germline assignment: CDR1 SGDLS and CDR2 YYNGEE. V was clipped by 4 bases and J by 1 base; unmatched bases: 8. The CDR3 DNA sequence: TGTGCCAGCAGCCCCGGGACAGGGGGCATGTGGAACACTGAAGCTTTCTTT. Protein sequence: CASSPGTGGMWNTEAFF.

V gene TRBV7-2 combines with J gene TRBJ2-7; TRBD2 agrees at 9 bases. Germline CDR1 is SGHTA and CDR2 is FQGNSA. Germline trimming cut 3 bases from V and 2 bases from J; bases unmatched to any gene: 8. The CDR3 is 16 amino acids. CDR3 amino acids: CASSFGRGGGAYEQYF. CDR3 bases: TGTGCCAGCAGCTTTGGTCGTGGCGGGGGGGCCTACGAGCAGTACTTC. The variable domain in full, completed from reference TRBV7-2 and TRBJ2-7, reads GAGVSQSPSNKVTEKGKDVELRCDPISGHTALYWYRQSLGQGLEFLIYFQGNSAPDKSGLPSDRFSAERTGGSVSTLTIQRTQQEDSAVYLCASSFGRGGGAYEQYFGPGTRLTVT.

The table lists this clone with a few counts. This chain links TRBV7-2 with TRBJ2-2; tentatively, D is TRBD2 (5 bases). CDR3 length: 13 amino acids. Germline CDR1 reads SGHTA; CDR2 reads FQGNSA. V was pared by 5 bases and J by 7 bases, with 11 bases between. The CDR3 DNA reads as TGTGCCAGCAGCGCCGCTAGCCTCGGGGAGCTGTTTTTT. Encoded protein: CASSAASLGELFF.

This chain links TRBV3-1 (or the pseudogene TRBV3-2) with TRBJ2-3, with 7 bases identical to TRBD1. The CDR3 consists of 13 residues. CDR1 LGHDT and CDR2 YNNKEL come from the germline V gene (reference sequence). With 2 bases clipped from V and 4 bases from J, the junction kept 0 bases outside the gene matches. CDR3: CASSQQGADTQYF. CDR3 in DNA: TGTGCCAGCAGCCAACAGGGGGCAGATACGCAGTATTTT.

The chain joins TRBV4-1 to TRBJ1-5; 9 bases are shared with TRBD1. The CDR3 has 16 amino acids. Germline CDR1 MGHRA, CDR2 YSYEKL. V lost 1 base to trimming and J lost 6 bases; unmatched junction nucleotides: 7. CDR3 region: CASSQAGQGLGQPQHF. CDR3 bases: TGCGCCAGCAGCCAAGCGGGACAGGGATTGGGTCAGCCCCAGCATTTT.

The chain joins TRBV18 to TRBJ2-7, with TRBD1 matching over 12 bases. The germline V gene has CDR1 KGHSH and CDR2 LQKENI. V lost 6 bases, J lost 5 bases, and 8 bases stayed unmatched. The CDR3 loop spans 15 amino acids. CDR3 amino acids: CASSGQGARRNEQYF. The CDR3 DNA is TGTGCCAGCTCGGGACAGGGGGCTCGTAGGAACGAGCAGTACTTC.

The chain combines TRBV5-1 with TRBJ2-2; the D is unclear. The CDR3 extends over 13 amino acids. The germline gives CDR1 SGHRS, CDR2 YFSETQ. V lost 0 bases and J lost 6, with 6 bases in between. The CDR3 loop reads CASSLALSGELFF. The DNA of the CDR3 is TGCGCCAGCAGCTTGGCACTGTCCGGGGAGCTGTTTTTT.

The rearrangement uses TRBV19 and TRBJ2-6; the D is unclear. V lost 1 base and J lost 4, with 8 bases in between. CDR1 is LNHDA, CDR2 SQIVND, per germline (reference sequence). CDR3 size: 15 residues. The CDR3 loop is CASSIAEAGANVLTF. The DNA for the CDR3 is TGTGCCAGTAGTATAGCCGAGGCCGGGGCCAACGTCCTGACTTTC.

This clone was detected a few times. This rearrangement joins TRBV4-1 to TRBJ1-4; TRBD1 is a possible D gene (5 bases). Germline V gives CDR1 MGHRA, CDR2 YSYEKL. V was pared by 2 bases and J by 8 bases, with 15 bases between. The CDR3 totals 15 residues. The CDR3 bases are TGCGCCAGCAGCCAAAAAACAGGTCCCGGAGAAAAACTGTTTTTT. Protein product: CASSQKTGPGEKLFF.

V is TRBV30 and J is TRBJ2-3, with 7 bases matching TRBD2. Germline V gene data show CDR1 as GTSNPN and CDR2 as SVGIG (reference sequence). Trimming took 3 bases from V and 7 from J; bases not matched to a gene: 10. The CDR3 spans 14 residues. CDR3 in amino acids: CAWSGTTIRNTQYF. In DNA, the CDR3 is TGTGCCTGGAGCGGGACTACCATAAGGAATACGCAGTATTTT.